This T cell receptor (beta chain) was retrieved from a study of cytomegalovirus exposure and HLA in healthy donors. General observations from the study: Later analysis associated a missense DCLRE1C variant with TCR beta V- and J-gene trimming.

PCR primers comprised 60 Vbeta and 13 Jbeta primers. Repertoires were generated with immunoSEQ multiplex PCR, while TCRdb's copy carries only in-frame clones and drops some. This sample has 80,000 to 100,000 clones; roughly 70% occur once, and the top ten carry more than 15%. Remarks on this clone: Its specificity is unknown.

This TCR was recovered from a woman younger than 30 in good health and CMV-seropositive. Input material: PBMCs.

CDR3 residues: CASSGGHIGTSGSYEQYF. DNA of the CDR3: TGCGCCAGCAGCGGGGGGCATATCGGGACTAGCGGCTCCTACGAGCAGTACTTC. V usage is TRBV5-1 and J usage is TRBJ2-5, with TRBD2 matching over 11 bases. The DNA matches TRBJ2-7 better at its end, which makes the J call doubtful. This CDR3 is built from 18 residues. Per germline, CDR1 SGHRS and CDR2 YFSETQ.